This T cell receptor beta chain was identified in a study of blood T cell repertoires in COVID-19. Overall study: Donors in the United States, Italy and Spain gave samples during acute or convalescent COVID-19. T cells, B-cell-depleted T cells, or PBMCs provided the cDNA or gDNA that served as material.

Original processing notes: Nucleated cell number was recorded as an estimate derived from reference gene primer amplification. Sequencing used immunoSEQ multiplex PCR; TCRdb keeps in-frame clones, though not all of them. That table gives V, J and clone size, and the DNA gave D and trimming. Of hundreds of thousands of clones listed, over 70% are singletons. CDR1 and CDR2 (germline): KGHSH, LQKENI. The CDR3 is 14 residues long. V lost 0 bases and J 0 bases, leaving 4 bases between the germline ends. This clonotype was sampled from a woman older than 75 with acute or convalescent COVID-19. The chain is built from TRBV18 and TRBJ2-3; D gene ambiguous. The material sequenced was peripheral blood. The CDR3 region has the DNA TGTGCCAGCTCACCACCGTCGAGCACAGATACGCAGTATTTT. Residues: CASSPPSSTDTQYF.